The 2 T cell receptor beta chains below were found in one sample sequenced in a study of Ad26.COV2.S vaccination and SARS-CoV-2 variants. Specified treatment: approximately 18 received Ad26.COV2.S at low or high dose, single or two shots; 5 received placebo; per-sample allocation not given. Sampling happened 63 days after the first vaccine or placebo injection. TCRdb's copy holds only in-frame clones and misses some; the assay was immunoSEQ multiplex PCR. This sample has 300,000 to 500,000 clones, with roughly nine tenths found just once. Source: peripheral blood, taken in a trial of Ad26.COV2.S vaccine versus placebo. These receptors all come from a person aged 18-65 years who received the Ad26.COV2.S COVID-19 vaccine or a placebo.

This rearrangement joins TRBV29-1 to TRBJ2-5; D might be TRBD2 (5 bases). The CDR3 sequence is 14 residues long. V gave up 6 bases and J gave up 5 bases, with 19 bases separating them. Germline CDR1 reads SQVTM; CDR2 reads ANQGSEA. The CDR3 loop is CSVRGLFVRETQYF. CDR3 DNA sequence: TGCAGCGTCCGAGGACTCTTCGTGCGGGAGACCCAGTACTTC.

The chain recombines TRBV6-1 with TRBJ2-5; 7 bases are a match to TRBD2. The CDR3 loop spans 13 amino acids. V dropped 0 bases and J dropped 12; count of bases not matched to a gene: 7. Germline-derived CDR1 and CDR2 are MNHNS and SASEGT. CDR3 loop: CASSEARGSWEYF. As DNA, the CDR3 is TGTGCCAGCAGTGAAGCACGCGGGAGCTGGGAGTACTTC.